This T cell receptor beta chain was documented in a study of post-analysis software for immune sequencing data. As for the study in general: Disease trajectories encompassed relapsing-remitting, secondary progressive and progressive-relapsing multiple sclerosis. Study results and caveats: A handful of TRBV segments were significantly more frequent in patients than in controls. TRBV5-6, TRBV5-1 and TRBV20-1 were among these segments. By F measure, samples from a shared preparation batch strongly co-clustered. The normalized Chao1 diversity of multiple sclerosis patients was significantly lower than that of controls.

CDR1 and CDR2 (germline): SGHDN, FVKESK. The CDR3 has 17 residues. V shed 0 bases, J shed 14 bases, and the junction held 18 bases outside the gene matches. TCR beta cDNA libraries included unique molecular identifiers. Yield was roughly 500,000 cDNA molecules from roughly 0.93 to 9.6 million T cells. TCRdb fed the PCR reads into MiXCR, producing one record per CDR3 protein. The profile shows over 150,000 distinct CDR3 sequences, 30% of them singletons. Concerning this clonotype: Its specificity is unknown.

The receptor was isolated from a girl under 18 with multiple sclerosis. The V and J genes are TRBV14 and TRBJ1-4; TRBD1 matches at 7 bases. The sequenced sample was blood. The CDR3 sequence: CASSQDHPGQWKYGLFF. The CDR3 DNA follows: TGTGCCAGCAGCCAAGATCATCCGGGACAGTGGAAATATGGGCTGTTTTTT.